The 9 T cell receptor beta chains in this list originate from one sample, sequenced in a study of T cells after yellow fever vaccination. TCRdb redid the calling of the 5' RACE reads with MiXCR, one entry per CDR3 protein. The sample has a few hundred thousand distinct CDR3 sequences, 3.6% seen once. Sample: PBMCs, taken 15 days after the yellow fever booster vaccination. These receptors originate from a man aged 18 to 35 who received the YFV17D yellow fever vaccine.

This clonotype was seen repeatedly, ten times or more. The chain is built from TRBV5-1 and TRBJ2-3; D remains unclear. The CDR3 length is 15 residues. V was trimmed by 1 base and J by 0 bases, leaving 9 bases between them. Germline loops: CDR1 SGHRS, CDR2 YFSETQ. CDR3 coding DNA: TGCGCCAGCAGCTTGAGTGTCGGGAGCACAGATACGCAGTATTTT. It encodes CASSLSVGSTDTQYF.

The table lists this clonotype with many counts. The chain employs TRBV7-6 and TRBJ2-3, with D possibly being TRBD2 (6 bases). V was pared by 6 bases and J by 1 base, with 17 bases between. CDR1 is SGHVS and CDR2 is FNYEAQ in the germline V gene. The CDR3 runs 16 residues. CDR3 amino acids: CASRGRDSTGTDTQYF. The CDR3 nucleotides read TGTGCCAGCAGGGGTCGGGACTCTACTGGCACAGATACGCAGTATTTT. The full variable domain, with the rest looked up from reference TRBV7-6 and TRBJ2-3, is GAGVSQSPRYKVTKRGQDVALRCDPISGHVSLYWYRQALGQGPEFLTYFNYEAQQDKSGLPNDRFSAERPEGSISTLTIQRTEQRDSAMYRCASRGRDSTGTDTQYFGPGTRLTVL.

This clonotype was found many times. This chain uses TRBV7-2 with TRBJ1-3; 7 bases agree with TRBD1. Germline CDR1 SGHTA, CDR2 FQGNSA. CDR3 length: 16 amino acids. Trimming at V came to 5 bases and at J to 3 bases, leaving 10 bases not matched to a gene. The CDR3 coding sequence is TGTGCCAGCAGCGAATCCGGGACAGTCGGTGGAAACACCATATATTTT. This translates into CASSESGTVGGNTIYF.

In this sample, this clonotype turned up many times. The rearrangement joins TRBV28 to TRBJ1-3, with 9 bases lining up with TRBD1. The CDR3 consists of 14 residues. The V and J ends lost 11 bases and 4 bases, in that order; junction bases with no gene match: 9. Germline lookup yields CDR1 MDHEN and CDR2 SYDVKM. CDR3 bases: TGTGCCTCGATACAGGGGGCATTGGGAAACACCATATATTTT. It encodes CASIQGALGNTIYF.

This clonotype came up many times. V is TRBV5-5 and J is TRBJ2-3; no clear D. The V gene's germline CDR1 is SGHKS and CDR2 YYEKEE (reference sequence). Trimming took off 1 base at V and 2 bases at J, with 8 bases between the two ends. The length of the CDR3 is 14 residues. The CDR3 DNA follows: TGTGCCAGCAGCTTGAAACAGATCACAGATACGCAGTATTTT. Protein sequence: CASSLKQITDTQYF.

This chain links TRBV3-1 with TRBJ2-6; the D gene could be TRBD1 or TRBD2 (5 bases each). Trimming cost V 8 bases and J 0 bases, with 17 bases left between them. This CDR3 is built from 17 residues. Germline values: CDR1 LGHDT, CDR2 YNNKEL (reference sequence). In DNA, the CDR3 is TGTGCCAGCGGAGACCGGGACGTCCACTCTGGGGCCAACGTCCTGACTTTC. This codes for CASGDRDVHSGANVLTF.

This clonotype appeared many times. The rearrangement uses TRBV5-1 and TRBJ1-3, with 10 bases aligning to TRBD1. From germline, CDR1 is SGHRS and CDR2 YFSETQ. The CDR3 length is 17 residues. The J segment lost 0 bases and the V segment lost 2 bases, leaving 5 bases of the junction unmatched. CDR3 loop: CASSFGTGDFSGNTIYF. The CDR3 region has the DNA TGCGCCAGCAGCTTCGGGACAGGGGATTTCTCTGGAAACACCATATATTTT.

This clonotype showed up many times. The chain has TRBV29-1 and TRBJ2-1, with TRBD2 identical over 16 bases. The CDR3 is 15 residues long. V shed 5 bases and J 5 bases; nucleotides not matched to a gene: 3. Germline lookup yields CDR1 SQVTM and CDR2 ANQGSEA. DNA for the CDR3: TGCAGCGTTTCCGGGACTAGCGGGGGGGACAATGAGCAGTTCTTC. Translated, it gives CSVSGTSGGDNEQFF.

This clonotype was observed at least ten times. The V and J genes are TRBV5-6 and TRBJ2-5; D perhaps matches TRBD2 (6 bases). Germline CDR1 is SGHDT and CDR2 is YYEEEE. This CDR3 comprises 20 residues. Trimming removed 5 bases at V and 3 bases at J, with 32 bases between. As DNA, the CDR3 is TGTGCCAGCAGACTACAGAGGGGAGGATACCGGTCCAACGGTGAAGAGACCCAGTACTTC. It specifies CASRLQRGGYRSNGEETQYF.